This T cell receptor beta chain comes out of a study of cytomegalovirus exposure and HLA in healthy donors. Study in general: Prior work identified about 120 million unique TCR beta sequences in 150 million to 200 million T cells. Study-level results: Of the V segments, some could not be distinguished, including TRBV6-2 and TRBV6-3, and were excluded. Among donors in an Asian-associated ancestry cluster, a later analysis reportedly found fewer N-insertions than the approximately 670-donor mean. Reported results showed that the classifier diagnosed cytomegalovirus status with high specificity and sensitivity.

V was clipped by 0 bases and J by 3 bases, with 6 bases between them. The germline CDR1 and CDR2 sequences are SGHRS and YFSETQ. This CDR3 is 13 amino acids long. The PCR contained 60 Vbeta and 13 Jbeta primers. TCRdb's table, derived via immunoSEQ multiplex PCR, lists solely in-frame clones and lacks some. The repertoire table contains 50,000 to 75,000 clones. As for this clone: The antigen is undetermined. Other DNA sequences within the sample encode an identical CDR3.

This TCR was recovered from a woman under 30 in good health and CMV-seronegative. V and J are TRBV5-1 and TRBJ1-2, with D possibly matching TRBD1 (6 bases). Material: PBMCs. The CDR3: CASSLAGDYGYTF. The CDR3 DNA follows: TGCGCCAGCAGCTTGGCAGGGGACTATGGCTACACCTTC.